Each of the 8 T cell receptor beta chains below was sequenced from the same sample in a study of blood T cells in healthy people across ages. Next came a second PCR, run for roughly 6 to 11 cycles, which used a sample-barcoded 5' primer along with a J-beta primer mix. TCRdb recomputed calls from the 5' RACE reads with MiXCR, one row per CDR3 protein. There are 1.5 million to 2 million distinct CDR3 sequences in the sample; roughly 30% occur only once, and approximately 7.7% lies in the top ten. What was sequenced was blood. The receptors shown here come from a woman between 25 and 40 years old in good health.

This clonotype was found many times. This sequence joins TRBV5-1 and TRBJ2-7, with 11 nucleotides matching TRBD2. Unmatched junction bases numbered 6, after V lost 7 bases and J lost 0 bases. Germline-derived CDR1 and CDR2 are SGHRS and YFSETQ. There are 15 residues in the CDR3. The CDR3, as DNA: TGCGCCAGCTTGCCGACTAGCGGGGCCTCCTACGAGCAGTACTTC. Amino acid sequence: CASLPTSGASYEQYF. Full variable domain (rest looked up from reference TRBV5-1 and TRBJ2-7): KAGVTQTPRYLIKTRGQQVTLSCSPISGHRSVSWYQQTPGQGLQFLFEYFSETQRNKGNFPGRFSGRQFSNSRSEMNVSTLELGDSALYLCASLPTSGASYEQYFGPGTRLTVT.

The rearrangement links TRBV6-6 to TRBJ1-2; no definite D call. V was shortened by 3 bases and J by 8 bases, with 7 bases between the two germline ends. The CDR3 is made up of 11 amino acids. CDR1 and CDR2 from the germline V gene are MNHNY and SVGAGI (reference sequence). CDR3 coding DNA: TGTGCCAGCAGTTATAAGGGAGGCTACACCTTC. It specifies CASSYKGGYTF.

The CDR3 bases are TGTGCCAGCTCACCACTGGAAACGAGGGCCCAGCATTTT. Protein: CASSPLETRAQHF. The gene calls are TRBV18 and TRBJ1-5; D unclear. Between the trimmed V and J ends, which lost 1 base and 11 bases, there was a span of 12 bases. This CDR3 contains 13 residues. Germline V lookup: CDR1 KGHSH, CDR2 LQKENI.

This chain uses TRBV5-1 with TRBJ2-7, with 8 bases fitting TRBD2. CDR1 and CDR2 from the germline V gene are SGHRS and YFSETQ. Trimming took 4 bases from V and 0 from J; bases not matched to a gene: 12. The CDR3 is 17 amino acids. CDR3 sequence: CASSPSLTSVSSYEQYF. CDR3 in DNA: TGCGCCAGCAGCCCCAGCCTGACTAGCGTGAGCTCCTACGAGCAGTACTTC. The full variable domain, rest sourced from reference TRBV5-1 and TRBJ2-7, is KAGVTQTPRYLIKTRGQQVTLSCSPISGHRSVSWYQQTPGQGLQFLFEYFSETQRNKGNFPGRFSGRQFSNSRSEMNVSTLELGDSALYLCASSPSLTSVSSYEQYFGPGTRLTVT.

The CDR3 region is CASSFGSAAHF. CDR3 in DNA: TGTGCCAGCAGCTTTGGCAGCGCCGCCCACTTT. The chain links TRBV7-8 to TRBJ1-6, with D uncertain. V was cut by 3 bases and J by 18 bases, with 12 bases left in between. The CDR3 consists of 11 residues. Germline V gene data show CDR1 as SGHVS and CDR2 as FQNEAQ.

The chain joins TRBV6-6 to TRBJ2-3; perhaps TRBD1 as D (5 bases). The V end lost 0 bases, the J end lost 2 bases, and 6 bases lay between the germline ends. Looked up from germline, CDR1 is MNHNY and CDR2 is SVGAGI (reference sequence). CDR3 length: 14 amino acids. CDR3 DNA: TGTGCCAGCAGTTACTCGACAGCCACAGATACGCAGTATTTT. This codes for CASSYSTATDTQYF.

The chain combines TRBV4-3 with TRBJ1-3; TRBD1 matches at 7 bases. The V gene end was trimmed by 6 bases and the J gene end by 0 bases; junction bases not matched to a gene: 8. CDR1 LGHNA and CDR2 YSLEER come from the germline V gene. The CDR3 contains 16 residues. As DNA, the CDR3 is TGCGCCAGCAGTCAGGGGACAGTATCCTCTGGAAACACCATATATTTT. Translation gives CASSQGTVSSGNTIYF.

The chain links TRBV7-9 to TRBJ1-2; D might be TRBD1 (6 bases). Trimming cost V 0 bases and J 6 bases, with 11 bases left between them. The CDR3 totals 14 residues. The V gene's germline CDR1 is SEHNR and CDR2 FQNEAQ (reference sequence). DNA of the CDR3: TGTGCCAGCAGCTTAGCGCTCGACAGGCATGGCTACACCTTC. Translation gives CASSLALDRHGYTF.